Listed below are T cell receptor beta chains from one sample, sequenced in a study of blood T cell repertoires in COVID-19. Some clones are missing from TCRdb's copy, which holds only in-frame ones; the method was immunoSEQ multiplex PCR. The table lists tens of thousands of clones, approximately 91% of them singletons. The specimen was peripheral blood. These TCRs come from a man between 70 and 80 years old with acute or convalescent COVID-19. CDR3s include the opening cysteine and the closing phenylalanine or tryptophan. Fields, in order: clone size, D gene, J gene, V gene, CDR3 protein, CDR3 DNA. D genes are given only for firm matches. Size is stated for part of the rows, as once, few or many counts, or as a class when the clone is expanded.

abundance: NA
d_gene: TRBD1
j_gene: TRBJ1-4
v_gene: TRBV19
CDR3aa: CASRTGNEKLFF
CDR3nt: TGTGCCAGCCGGACAGGGAATGAAAAACTGTTTTTT

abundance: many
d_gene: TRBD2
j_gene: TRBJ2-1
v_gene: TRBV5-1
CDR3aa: CASRLAGGDLEEQFF
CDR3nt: TGCGCCAGCAGATTAGCGGGGGGCGATCTCGAGGAGCAGTTCTTC

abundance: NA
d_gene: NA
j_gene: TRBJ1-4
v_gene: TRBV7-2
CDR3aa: CASSEGRTSTNEKLFF
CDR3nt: TGTGCCAGCAGCGAGGGCAGGACCTCAACTAATGAAAAACTGTTTTTT

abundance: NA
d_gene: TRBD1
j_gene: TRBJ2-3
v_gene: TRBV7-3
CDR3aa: CASSRQGNLATDTQYF
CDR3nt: TGTGCCAGCAGCCGACAGGGCAATTTAGCCACAGATACGCAGTATTTT

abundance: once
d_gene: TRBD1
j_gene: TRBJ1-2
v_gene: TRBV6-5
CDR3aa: CASRPPGQGAGGYTF
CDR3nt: TGTGCCAGCAGGCCCCCGGGACAGGGGGCTGGCGGCTACACCTTC

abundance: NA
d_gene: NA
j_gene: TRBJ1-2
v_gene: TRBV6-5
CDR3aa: CASTLEGYGYTF
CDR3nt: TGTGCCAGCACTCTGGAGGGCTATGGCTACACCTTC

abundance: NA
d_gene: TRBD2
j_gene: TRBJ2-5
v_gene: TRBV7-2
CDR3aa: CASSLWSGGDVTQYF
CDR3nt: TGTGCCAGCAGCTTGTGGAGCGGGGGCGACGTGACCCAGTACTTC

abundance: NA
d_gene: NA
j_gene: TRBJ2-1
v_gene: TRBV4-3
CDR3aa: CASSQGSAEQFF
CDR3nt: TGCGCCAGCAGCCAGGGCTCCGCTGAGCAGTTCTTC

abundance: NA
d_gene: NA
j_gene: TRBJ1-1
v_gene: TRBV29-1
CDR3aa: CSGCTGNTEAFF
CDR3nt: TGCAGCGGGTGCACAGGGAACACTGAAGCTTTCTTT

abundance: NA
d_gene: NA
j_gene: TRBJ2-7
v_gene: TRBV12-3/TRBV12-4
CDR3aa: CASSLRRRNEQYF
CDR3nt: TGTGCCAGCAGTCTCAGGAGGCGAAACGAGCAGTACTTC

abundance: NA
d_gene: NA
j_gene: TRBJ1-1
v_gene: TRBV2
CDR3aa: CASSEGQRGTEAFF
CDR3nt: TGTGCCAGCAGTGAGGGGCAGCGGGGCACTGAAGCTTTCTTT

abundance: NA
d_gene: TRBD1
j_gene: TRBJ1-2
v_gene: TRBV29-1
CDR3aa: CSVEQGANTF
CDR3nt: TGCAGCGTTGAGCAGGGGGCTAACACCTTC

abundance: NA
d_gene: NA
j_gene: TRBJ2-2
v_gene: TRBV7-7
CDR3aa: CASSLIGSGELFF
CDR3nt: TGTGCCAGCAGCTTAATCGGTTCCGGGGAGCTGTTTTTT

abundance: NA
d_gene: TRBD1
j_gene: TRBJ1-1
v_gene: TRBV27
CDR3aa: CASSLRQGEAFF
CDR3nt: TGTGCCAGCAGTTTAAGACAGGGTGAAGCTTTCTTT

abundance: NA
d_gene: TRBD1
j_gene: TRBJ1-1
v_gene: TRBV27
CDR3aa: CASSYGGQGIAFF
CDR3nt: TGTGCCAGCAGCTACGGGGGACAGGGGATTGCTTTCTTT

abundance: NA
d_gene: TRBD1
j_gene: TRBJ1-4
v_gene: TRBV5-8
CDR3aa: CASSLGDRANEKLFF
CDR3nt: TGTGCCAGCAGCTTGGGTGACAGGGCTAATGAAAAACTGTTTTTT